The clone carrying this T cell receptor (beta chain) appeared a single time. This entry is derived from a study of memory CD4+ T cells and cytomegalovirus serostatus. There are 15 residues in the CDR3. The germline V gene encodes CDR1 SNHLY and CDR2 FYNNEI. The junction had 7 bases not matched to a gene; V was cut back by 6 bases and J by 7 bases. Authors' methods: After removing out-of-frame reads, 2 million to 2.5 million distinct TCRbeta sequences remained. Data came from immunoSEQ multiplex PCR; TCRdb stores just in-frame clones and leaves some out. The D gene and trimming were derived from the DNA, and the V and J assignments and clone size from that table. The sample has about 43,000 clones, around 74% seen once. Single viable CD3+CD4+CD8-CD45RO+ cells were sorted as the memory CD4+ T cells.

This TCR derives from an adult in good health and CMV-seronegative. Sequencing was done on a sample of memory CD4+ T cells from blood. This sequence joins TRBV2 and TRBJ2-1; TRBD1 agrees at 12 bases. In nucleotides, the CDR3 is TGTGCCAGCAGATTCCGGGACAGGGGGCGAAATGAGCAGTTCTTC. It is translated as CASRFRDRGRNEQFF.